The text below deals with one T cell receptor beta chain. What it recognizes is unknown. The source of the sample is a study of lymphopenia after photon versus proton radiotherapy. Data came from immunoSEQ multiplex PCR; TCRdb stores just in-frame clones and leaves some out. The sample lists 20,000 or so clones; over 90% were seen once. Study-wide results and limits: Under photons, naive T cells and diversity fell while effector/memory populations rose. Better survival with proton therapy was suggested as possible, not demonstrated. After the lymphocyte nadir, photon-treated repertoires showed oligoclonal expansion, especially of CD8+ Temra cells. In patients who died, overall survival fell as post-nadir TCR diversity dropped more.

This CDR3 is 13 amino acids long. V shed 3 bases and J 6 bases; nucleotides not matched to a gene: 6. Germline CDR1 reads GTSNPN; CDR2 reads SVGIG (reference sequence). The input for sequencing was peripheral blood, taken from a patient treated with proton-based radiotherapy. The V call is TRBV30, the J call TRBJ1-2, with TRBD1 identical over 8 bases. This receptor was taken from a woman between 65 and 79 years old with pancreatic cancer. Some clones in this sample may be carry-over from other donors' samples. CDR3 sequence reads: CAWRPGQDHGYTF. DNA of the CDR3: TGTGCCTGGAGACCGGGACAGGACCATGGCTACACCTTC.